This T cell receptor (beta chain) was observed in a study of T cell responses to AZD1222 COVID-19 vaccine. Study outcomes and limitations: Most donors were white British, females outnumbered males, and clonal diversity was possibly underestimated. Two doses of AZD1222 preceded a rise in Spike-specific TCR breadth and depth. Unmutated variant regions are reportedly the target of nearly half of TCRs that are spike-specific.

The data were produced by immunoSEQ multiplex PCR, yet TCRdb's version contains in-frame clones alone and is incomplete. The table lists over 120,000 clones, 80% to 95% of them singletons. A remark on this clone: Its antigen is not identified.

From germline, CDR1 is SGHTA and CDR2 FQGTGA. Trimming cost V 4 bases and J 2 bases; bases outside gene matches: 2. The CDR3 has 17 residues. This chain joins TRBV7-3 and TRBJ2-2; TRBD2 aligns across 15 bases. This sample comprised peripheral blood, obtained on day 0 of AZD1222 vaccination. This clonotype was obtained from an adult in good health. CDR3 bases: TGTGCCAGCAGCTGGACTAGCGGGAGGGCAAACACCGGGGAGCTGTTTTTT. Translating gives CASSWTSGRANTGELFF.